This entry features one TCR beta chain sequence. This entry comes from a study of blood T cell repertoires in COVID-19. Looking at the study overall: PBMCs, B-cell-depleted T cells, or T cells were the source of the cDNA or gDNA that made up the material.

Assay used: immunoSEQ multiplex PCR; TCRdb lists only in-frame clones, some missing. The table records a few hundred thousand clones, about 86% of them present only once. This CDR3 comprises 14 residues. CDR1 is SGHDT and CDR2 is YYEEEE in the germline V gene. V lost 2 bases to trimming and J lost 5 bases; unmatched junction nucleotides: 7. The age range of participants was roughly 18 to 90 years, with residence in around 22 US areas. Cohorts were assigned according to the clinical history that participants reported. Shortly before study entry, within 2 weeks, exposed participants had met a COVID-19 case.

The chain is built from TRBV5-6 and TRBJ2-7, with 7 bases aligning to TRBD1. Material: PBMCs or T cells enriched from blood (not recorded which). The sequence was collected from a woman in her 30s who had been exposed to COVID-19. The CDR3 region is CASSFRQGVNEQYF. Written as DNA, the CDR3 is TGTGCCAGCAGCTTTCGTCAGGGGGTCAACGAGCAGTACTTC.